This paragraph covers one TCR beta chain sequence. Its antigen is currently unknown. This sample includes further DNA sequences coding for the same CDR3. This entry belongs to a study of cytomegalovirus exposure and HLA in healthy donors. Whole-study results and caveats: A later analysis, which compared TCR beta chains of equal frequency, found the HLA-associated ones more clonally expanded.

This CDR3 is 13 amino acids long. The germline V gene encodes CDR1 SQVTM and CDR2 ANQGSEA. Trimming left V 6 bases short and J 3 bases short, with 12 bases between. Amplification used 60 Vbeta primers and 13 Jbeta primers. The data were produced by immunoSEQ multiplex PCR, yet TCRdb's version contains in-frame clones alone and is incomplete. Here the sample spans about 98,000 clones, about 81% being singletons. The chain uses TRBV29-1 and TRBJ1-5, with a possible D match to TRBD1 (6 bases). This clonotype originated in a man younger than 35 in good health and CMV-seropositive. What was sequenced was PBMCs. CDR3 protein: CSVADSINQPQHF. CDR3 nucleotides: TGCAGCGTAGCGGACAGTATCAATCAGCCCCAGCATTTT. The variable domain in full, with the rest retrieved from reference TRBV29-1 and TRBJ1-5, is SAVISQKPSRDICQRGTSLTIQCQVDSQVTMMFWYRQQPGQSLTLIATANQGSEATYESGFVIDKFPISRPNLTFSTLTVSNMSPEDSSIYLCSVADSINQPQHFGDGTRLSIL.